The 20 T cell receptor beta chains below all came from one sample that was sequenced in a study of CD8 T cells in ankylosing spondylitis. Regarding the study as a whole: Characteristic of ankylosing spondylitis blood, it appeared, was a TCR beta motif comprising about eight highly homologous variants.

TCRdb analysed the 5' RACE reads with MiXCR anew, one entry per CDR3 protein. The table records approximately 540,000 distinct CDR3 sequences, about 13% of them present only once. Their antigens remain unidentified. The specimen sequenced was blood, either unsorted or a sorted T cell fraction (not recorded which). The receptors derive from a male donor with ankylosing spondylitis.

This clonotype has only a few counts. The DNA of the CDR3 is TGTGCCAGCAGTGAAGGGGGATCCCGCAATCAGCCCCAGCATTTT. Its translation: CASSEGGSRNQPQHF. The rearrangement links TRBV25-1 to TRBJ1-5, with TRBD1 as a possible D gene (5 bases). CDR1 is MGHDK and CDR2 is SYGVNS in the germline V gene. This CDR3 comprises 15 residues. The ends were cut back, 2 bases at V and 2 bases at J, with 10 bases in the middle. The full variable domain, with the rest looked up from reference TRBV25-1 and TRBJ1-5, is EADIYQTPRYLVIGTGKKITLECSQTMGHDKMYWYQQDPGMELHLIHYSYGVNSTEKGDLSSESTVSRIRTEHFPLTLESARPSHTSQYLCASSEGGSRNQPQHFGDGTRLSIL.

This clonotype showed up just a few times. The CDR3 DNA is TGTGCCAGCAGCTTCGGGGGGACAGGGGCGGTATCAGCTTTCTTT. Translated: CASSFGGTGAVSAFF. The chain uses TRBV5-6 and TRBJ1-1, with 10 positions matching TRBD1. The CDR3 has 15 amino acids. Germline CDR1 SGHDT, CDR2 YYEEEE. Losses at the gene ends were 2 bases for V and 10 bases for J; bases not matched to a gene: 11.

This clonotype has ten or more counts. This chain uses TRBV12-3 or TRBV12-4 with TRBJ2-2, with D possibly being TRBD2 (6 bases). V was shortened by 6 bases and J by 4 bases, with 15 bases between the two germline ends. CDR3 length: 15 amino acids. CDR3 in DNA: TGTGCCAGCAGGCCGGGAGCAGATGGCACCGGGGAGCTGTTTTTT. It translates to CASRPGADGTGELFF.

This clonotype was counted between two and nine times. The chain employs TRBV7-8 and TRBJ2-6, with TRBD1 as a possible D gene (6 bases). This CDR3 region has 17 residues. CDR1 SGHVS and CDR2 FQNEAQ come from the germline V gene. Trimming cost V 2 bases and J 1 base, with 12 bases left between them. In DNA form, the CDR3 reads TGTGCCAGCAGCTTATATGCCGACAGGTCTGGGGCCAACGTCCTGACTTTC. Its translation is CASSLYADRSGANVLTF. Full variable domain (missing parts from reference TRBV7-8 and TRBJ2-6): GAGVSQSPRYKVAKRGQDVALRCDPISGHVSLFWYQQALGQGPEFLTYFQNEAQLDKSGLPSDRFFAERPEGSVSTLKIQRTQQEDSAVYLCASSLYADRSGANVLTFGAGSRLTVL.

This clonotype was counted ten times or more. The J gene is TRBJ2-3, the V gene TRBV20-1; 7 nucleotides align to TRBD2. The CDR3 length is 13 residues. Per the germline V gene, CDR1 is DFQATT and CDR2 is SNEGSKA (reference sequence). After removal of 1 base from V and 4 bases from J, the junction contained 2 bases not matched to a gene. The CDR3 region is CSARAAGADTQYF. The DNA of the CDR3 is TGCAGTGCTAGAGCTGCGGGGGCAGATACGCAGTATTTT.

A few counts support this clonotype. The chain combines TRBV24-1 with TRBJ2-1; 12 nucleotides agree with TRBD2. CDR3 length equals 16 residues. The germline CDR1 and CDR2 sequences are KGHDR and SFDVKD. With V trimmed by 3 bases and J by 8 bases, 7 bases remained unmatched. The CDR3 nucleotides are TGTGCCACCAGTGATCATAAACTAGCGGGAGGTTATGAGCAGTTCTTC. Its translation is CATSDHKLAGGYEQFF.

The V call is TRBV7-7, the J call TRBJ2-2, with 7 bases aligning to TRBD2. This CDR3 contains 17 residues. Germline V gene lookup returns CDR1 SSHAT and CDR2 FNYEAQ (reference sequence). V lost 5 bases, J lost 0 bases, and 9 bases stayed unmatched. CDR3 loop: CASSPSPTSANTGELFF. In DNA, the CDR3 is TGTGCCAGCAGCCCATCCCCCACTAGCGCGAACACCGGGGAGCTGTTTTTT.

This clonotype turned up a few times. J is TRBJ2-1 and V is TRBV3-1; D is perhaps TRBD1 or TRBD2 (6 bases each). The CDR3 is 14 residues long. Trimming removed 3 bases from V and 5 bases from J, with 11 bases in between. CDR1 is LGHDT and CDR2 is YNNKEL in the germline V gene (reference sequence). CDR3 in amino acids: CASSQGGGDNEQFF. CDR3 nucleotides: TGTGCCAGCAGCCAGGGGGGCGGGGACAATGAGCAGTTCTTC.

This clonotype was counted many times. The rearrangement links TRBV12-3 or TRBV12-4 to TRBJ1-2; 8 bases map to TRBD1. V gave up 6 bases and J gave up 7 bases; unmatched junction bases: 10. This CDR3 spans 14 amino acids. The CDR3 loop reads CASSPQGAGVGYTF. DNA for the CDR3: TGTGCCAGCAGCCCCCAGGGGGCTGGGGTTGGCTACACCTTC.

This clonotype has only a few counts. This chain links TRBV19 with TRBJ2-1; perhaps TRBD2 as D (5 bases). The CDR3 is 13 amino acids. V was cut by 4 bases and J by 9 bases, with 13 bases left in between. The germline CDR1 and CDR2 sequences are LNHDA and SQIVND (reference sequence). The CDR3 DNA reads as TGTGCCAGTAGTAGCCGGGGTGCGGGTGAGCAGTTCTTC. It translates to CASSSRGAGEQFF.

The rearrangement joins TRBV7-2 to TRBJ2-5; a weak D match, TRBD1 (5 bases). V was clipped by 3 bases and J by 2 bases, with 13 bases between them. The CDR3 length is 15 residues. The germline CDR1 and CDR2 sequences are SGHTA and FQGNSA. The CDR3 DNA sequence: TGTGCCAGCAGCTTCCAGGTCAGGGATCAAGAGACCCAGTACTTC. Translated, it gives CASSFQVRDQETQYF.

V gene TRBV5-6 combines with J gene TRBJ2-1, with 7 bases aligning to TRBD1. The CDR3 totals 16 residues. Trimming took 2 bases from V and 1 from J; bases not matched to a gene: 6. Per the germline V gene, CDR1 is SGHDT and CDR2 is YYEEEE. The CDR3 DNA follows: TGTGCCAGCAGCTTAAGGGGGCCTGTTTCCTACAATGAGCAGTTCTTC. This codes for CASSLRGPVSYNEQFF.

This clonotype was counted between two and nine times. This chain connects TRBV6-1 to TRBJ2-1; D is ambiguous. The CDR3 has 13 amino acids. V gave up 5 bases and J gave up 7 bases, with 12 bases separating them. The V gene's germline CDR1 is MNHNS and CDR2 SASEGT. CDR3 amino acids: CASSRPLGNEQFF. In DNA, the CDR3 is TGTGCCAGCAGTCGTCCTCTTGGAAATGAGCAGTTCTTC.

The CDR3 nucleotides read TGTGCCAGCTCACCGAACCTGTTTGATGAGCAGTTCTTC. Its protein product is CASSPNLFDEQFF. V usage is TRBV18 and J usage is TRBJ2-1; no firm D call. The CDR3 sequence is 13 residues long. Germline V gene data show CDR1 as KGHSH and CDR2 as LQKENI. V was pared by 3 bases and J by 8 bases, with 11 bases between.

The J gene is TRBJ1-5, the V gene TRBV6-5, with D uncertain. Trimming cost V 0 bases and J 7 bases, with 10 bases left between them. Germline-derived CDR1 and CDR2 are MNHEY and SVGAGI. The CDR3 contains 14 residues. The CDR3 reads CASSYSRGEQPQHF. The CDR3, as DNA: TGTGCCAGCAGTTACTCGAGAGGAGAGCAGCCCCAGCATTTT.

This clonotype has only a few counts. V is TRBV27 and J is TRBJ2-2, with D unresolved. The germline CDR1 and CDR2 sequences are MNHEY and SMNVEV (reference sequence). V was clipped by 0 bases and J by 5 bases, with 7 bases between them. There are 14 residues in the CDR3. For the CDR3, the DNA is TGTGCCAGCAGTTTATCGGACGGAACCGGGGAGCTGTTTTTT. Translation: CASSLSDGTGELFF.

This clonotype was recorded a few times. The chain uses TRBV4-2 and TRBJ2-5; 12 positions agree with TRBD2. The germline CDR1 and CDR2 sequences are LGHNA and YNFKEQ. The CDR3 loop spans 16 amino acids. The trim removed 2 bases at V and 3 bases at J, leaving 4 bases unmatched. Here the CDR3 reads CASSQYRLAGEETQYF. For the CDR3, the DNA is TGTGCCAGCAGCCAATACAGACTAGCGGGAGAAGAGACCCAGTACTTC.

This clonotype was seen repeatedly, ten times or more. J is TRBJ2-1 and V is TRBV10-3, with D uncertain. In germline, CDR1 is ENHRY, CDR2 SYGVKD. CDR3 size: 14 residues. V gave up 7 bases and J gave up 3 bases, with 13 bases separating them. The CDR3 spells CAIIYSSVYNEQFF. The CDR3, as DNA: TGTGCCATCATATACAGCTCCGTCTACAATGAGCAGTTCTTC.

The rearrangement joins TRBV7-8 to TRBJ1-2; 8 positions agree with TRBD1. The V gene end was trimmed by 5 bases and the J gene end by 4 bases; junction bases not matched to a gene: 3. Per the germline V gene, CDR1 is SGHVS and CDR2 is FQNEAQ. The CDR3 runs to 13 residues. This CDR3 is CASSHRGSYGYTF. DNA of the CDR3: TGTGCCAGCAGCCACAGGGGGAGCTATGGCTACACCTTC.

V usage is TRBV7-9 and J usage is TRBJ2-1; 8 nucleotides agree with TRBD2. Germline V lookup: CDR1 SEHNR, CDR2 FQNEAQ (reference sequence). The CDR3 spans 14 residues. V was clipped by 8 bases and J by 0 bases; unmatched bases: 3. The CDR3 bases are TGTGCCAGCGGCGGGACTAGCTCCTACAATGAGCAGTTCTTC. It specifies CASGGTSSYNEQFF.